This TCR beta chain was identified in a study of vaccination and CD4 T cells after COVID-19. Study at large: Treatment of control cultures consisted of a CEFX pool, an HIV-1 Nef pool, or no peptide.

The treatment here: roughly 10-day PBMC culture with coronavirus spike peptide pools or control peptides (ViraFEST assay). The ViraFEST method relied on peptide pools to expand antigen-specific T cells, followed by TCR sequencing. An Oncomine TCR Beta short-read assay was used to sequence the DNA from cultured CD4+ T cells. TCRdb processed the PCR reads anew with MiXCR; each CDR3 protein has one entry. The data hold some 25,000 distinct CDR3 sequences, with approximately 56% observed a single time. This clonotype appeared a few times. The antigen is undetermined. The source is a human donor who had recovered from COVID-19. The sequencing sample was made of CD4+ T cells from blood, cultured in vitro.

CDR3 region: CSARDGRETQYF. CDR3 DNA sequence: TGCAGTGCTAGAGATGGGAGGGAGACCCAGTACTTC. The V call is TRBV20-1, the J call TRBJ2-5, with D perhaps matching TRBD2 (6 bases). The CDR3 consists of 12 residues. The germline V and J ends were trimmed by 0 bases and 5 bases, with 7 bases remaining between them. Germline values: CDR1 DFQATT, CDR2 SNEGSKA (reference sequence).